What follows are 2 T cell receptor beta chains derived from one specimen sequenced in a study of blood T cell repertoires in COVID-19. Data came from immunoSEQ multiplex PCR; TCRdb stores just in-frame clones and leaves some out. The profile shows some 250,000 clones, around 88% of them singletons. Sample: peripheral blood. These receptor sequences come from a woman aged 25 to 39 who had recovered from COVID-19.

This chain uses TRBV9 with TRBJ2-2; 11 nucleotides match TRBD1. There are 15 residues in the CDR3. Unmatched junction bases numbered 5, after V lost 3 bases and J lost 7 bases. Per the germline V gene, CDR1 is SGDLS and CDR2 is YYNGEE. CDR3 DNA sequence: TGTGCCAGCAGCGGCGGGACAGGGGGTATCGGGGAGCTGTTTTTT. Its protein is CASSGGTGGIGELFF.

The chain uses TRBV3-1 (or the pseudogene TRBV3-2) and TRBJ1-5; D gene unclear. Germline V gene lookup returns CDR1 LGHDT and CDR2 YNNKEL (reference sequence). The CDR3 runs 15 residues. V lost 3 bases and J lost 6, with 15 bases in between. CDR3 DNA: TGTGCCAGCAGCCAGGATGGCAGCGCGGGTCAGCCCCAGCATTTT. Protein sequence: CASSQDGSAGQPQHF.